The sequence of this T cell receptor (beta chain) was determined in a study of blood T cell repertoires in COVID-19. Study-wide background: Both acute and convalescent COVID-19 samples were obtained from the United States, Italy and Spain.

Some clones are missing from TCRdb's copy, which holds only in-frame ones; the method was immunoSEQ multiplex PCR. The sample lists 250,000 to 300,000 clones, approximately 91% occurring once. The CDR3 totals 16 residues. The V gene end was trimmed by 4 bases and the J gene end by 0 bases; junction bases not matched to a gene: 4. The germline CDR1 and CDR2 sequences are MGHRA and YSYEKL. This clone showed up just once. The chain recombines TRBV4-1 with TRBJ1-3; 9 bases fit TRBD1. This sequence originates from a woman in her thirties or forties with acute COVID-19. Sequenced: PBMCs or T cells enriched from blood (not recorded which). CDR3 sequence (DNA): TGCGCCAGCAGCCCAGGACAGGGGCCCTCTGGAAACACCATATATTTT. Protein sequence: CASSPGQGPSGNTIYF.